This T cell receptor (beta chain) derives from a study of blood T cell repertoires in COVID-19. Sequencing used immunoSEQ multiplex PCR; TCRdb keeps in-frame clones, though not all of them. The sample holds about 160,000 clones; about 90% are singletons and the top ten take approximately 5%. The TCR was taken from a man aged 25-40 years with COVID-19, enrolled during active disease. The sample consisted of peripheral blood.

DNA for the CDR3: TGTGCCAGCAGCCGGGGGTTTGGCGCAGATACGCAGTATTTT. Translation: CASSRGFGADTQYF. The V gene is TRBV11-1, the J gene TRBJ2-3, with D perhaps TRBD2 (6 bases). This CDR3 is built from 14 residues. Germline V gene sequence: CDR1 SGHAT, CDR2 FQDESV (reference sequence). V was clipped by 5 bases and J by 4 bases, with 13 bases between them.